This T cell receptor (beta chain) was recorded in a study of blood T cell repertoires in COVID-19 (dated by TCRdb to the early 2020s). For context, the study as a whole: The collaborator samples originated in the United States, Italy and Spain and spanned the acute and convalescent phases of COVID-19. The prospective study material was composed of cDNA or gDNA derived from T cells, B-cell-depleted T cells, or PBMCs. Sample metadata almost always included a de-identified subject ID, COVID-19 status, age in years and sex. The repertoires were made available in a free public database intended to serve as a resource for research on the immune response to SARS-CoV-2. HLA class I and class II types, where available, came from metadata supplied by the sample provider rather than from assay-based typing. Subjects who had been exposed to COVID-19, were actively infected with it, or had recovered from it provided the deeply sampled blood TCRbeta repertoires that made up the dataset. Samples were obtained from the ongoing ImmuneRACE study (first 160 participants) and from 1,254 subjects provided by 6 global collaborators.

Concerning this clone itself: Its antigen remains undetermined. Base-call qualities are not available, and no considerably larger clone is one nucleotide away.

On the study overall, not on this receptor specifically: How much clinical and demographic metadata was included differed by source and by participant, and the metadata was provided uncurated.

The immunoSEQ Assay, a bias-controlled multiplex PCR, was used to amplify TCRbeta CDR3 regions from genomic DNA. The paper's data handling went like this. The number of nucleated cells in each sample was estimated from the amplification of reference gene primers within the assay. Sequence reads were collapsed and filtered to measure the absolute abundance of every unique TCRbeta CDR3 rearrangement. For each sample, productive Simpson clonality was calculated as the square root of Simpson's diversity index across productive rearrangements. Imported from immuneACCESS, the table was reduced by TCRdb to in-frame sequences with V and J called. These copies leave out some clones; in studies compared against another copy, an unresolved V gene accounts for under half, and the cause of the remainder is not known. V and J calls and clone size follow that table, whereas D and trimming were derived from the DNA. The sample yields some 120,000 clones; around 87% were counted once. Around 3.4% of the sample belongs to the ten largest clones.

The collaborating institutions used their own protocols to collect whole blood in K2EDTA tubes. For TCRbeta analysis, collaborators shipped samples in one of three forms: frozen whole blood, isolated PBMCs, or DNA extracted from either of those sample types. For CDR1 and CDR2, the germline V gene lists MNHEY and SVGAGI. From the cysteine up to the phenylalanine, the CDR3 has a length of 16 residues. Of all the DNA, just the CDR3 is kept, 48 bases in frame from base 1. V is shortened by 4 bases, J by 4 bases, and the region joining them spans 17 bases. The specimen was peripheral blood. The sequence links TRBV6-5 to TRBJ1-3; the D segment cannot be called with confidence. The sequence was collected from a woman aged 55-70 years with acute or convalescent COVID-19. The DNA reads TGTGCCAGCAGTTTTAGCGGGCTCCGAGGAGGAAACACCATATATTTT. It translates to CASSFSGLRGGNTIYF.